This is a list of T cell receptor beta chains from one sample in a study of post-analysis software for immune sequencing data. Each CDR3 protein is one row after TCRdb ran MiXCR on the PCR reads. The table records 350,000 to 450,000 distinct CDR3 sequences, roughly 36% of them present only once. Specimen: blood. The receptors derive from a girl aged 5 to 17 with multiple sclerosis. Each CDR3 is given without its conserved first and last residue. A D gene is named only where the DNA matches it firmly. A clone size is listed for some rows: how often the clone was seen (once, few, many), or a class if it is expanded.

SAYDGYTDTQY | . | . | TRBJ2-3 | TRBV20-1
ASSLGTTADTQY | many | . | TRBJ2-3 | TRBV7-7
ASRDGLALQETQY | once | TRBD2 | TRBJ2-5 | TRBV5-1
ASSPGQGRPGSYNEQF | few | TRBD1 | TRBJ2-1 | TRBV10-1
ASSPQGYYGYT | . | TRBD1 | TRBJ1-2 | TRBV14
AISGTENIQY | many | . | TRBJ2-4 | TRBV10-3
ASRAGASYNSPLH | . | . | TRBJ1-6 | TRBV11-2
SARGGGMETQY | few | TRBD2 | . | TRBV20-1
ASSSGGGGSRGYT | . | . | TRBJ1-2 | TRBV5-1
ASATGPVNGYT | . | TRBD1 | . | TRBV12-3/TRBV12-4
SARDSVNYGYT | once | . | TRBJ1-2 | TRBV20-1
ASRTGTSFTDTQY | few | TRBD2 | TRBJ2-3 | TRBV6-5
ASSLQRGSYEQY | . | TRBD2 | TRBJ2-7 | TRBV7-9
AGSPGQGPTEAF | . | TRBD1 | TRBJ1-1 | TRBV5-5
ASGTGAGSYNEQF | . | . | TRBJ2-1 | TRBV5-5
ASLDSPEMYNEQF | . | . | TRBJ2-1 | TRBV7-9